Listed here is a single T cell receptor (beta chain). The record originates from a study of blood T cell repertoires in COVID-19. Study summary: Acute-phase and convalescent COVID-19 samples originated in the United States, Italy and Spain. T cells, B-cell-depleted T cells, or PBMCs provided the cDNA or gDNA that served as material.

V lost 5 bases, J lost 7 bases, and 20 bases lay in between. The germline gives CDR1 LGHDT, CDR2 YNNKEL (reference sequence). The CDR3 spans 16 residues. Authors' processing steps: Scientists estimated how many nucleated cells there were by amplifying reference gene primers. Sequencing used immunoSEQ multiplex PCR; TCRdb keeps in-frame clones, though not all of them. That table gives V, J and clone size, and the DNA gave D and trimming. The repertoire holds about 230,000 clones, with around 83% as singletons. What was sequenced was peripheral blood. The chain carries TRBV3-1 (or the pseudogene TRBV3-2) and TRBJ1-4, with no clear D. The origin of this receptor is a woman aged 50 to 65 with acute or convalescent COVID-19. CDR3: CASSTRRRGTGEKLFF. DNA for the CDR3: TGTGCCAGCAGCACACGGCGCCGGGGTACGGGTGAAAAACTGTTTTTT.